This entry is about one T cell receptor (beta chain). Time point defined: pretreatment peripheral blood. This sample was taken from a study of PD-L1 blockade in urothelial cancer. About the study: Beginning in about 2014, patients received atezolizumab, given as 1,200 mg intravenously every 3 weeks. Blood was evaluated 3 weeks (second dose) and 6 weeks after therapy began. Median blood clonality was roughly 0.078, with about 80,000 unique TCRs.

The assay was immunoSEQ multiplex PCR, and TCRdb's table has in-frame clones only and misses some. The sample records 60,000 to 70,000 clones, 75% to 85% being singletons. Germline CDR1 reads MNHNS; CDR2 reads SASEGT. The CDR3 sequence is 15 residues long. The germline V and J ends were trimmed by 2 bases and 3 bases, with 13 bases remaining between them. The V and J genes are TRBV6-1 and TRBJ1-2; the D gene is possibly TRBD1 (5 bases). The sample in question was PBMCs, obtained around atezolizumab (anti-PD-L1) treatment. This sequence was found in a man between 70 and 80 years old with urothelial cancer. CDR3 coding DNA: TGTGCCAGCAGTGAAAAGGGGATAAACGACTATGGCTACACCTTC. It translates to CASSEKGINDYGYTF.